The 24 T cell receptor beta chains in this list originate from one sample, sequenced in a study (dated by TCRdb to 2014 to 2015). Cells that were CD4+CD25+CD127-/low were the ones isolated as Tregs. The method behind the library was 5' RACE. TCRdb records Illumina MiSeq as the sequencer. TCRdb reran the public reads through fastp at Q25 and MiXCR, keeping productive beta chains. Rows are unified per CDR3 protein, each entry keeping the most common DNA and genes. Across this sample there are 7,000 or so distinct CDR3 sequences, with around 70% seen only once. The top ten constitute about 4.3% of the sample. The source material was tumor-infiltrating Tregs sorted from the breast tumor. These receptors were collected from a female donor with breast cancer.

This rearrangement joins TRBV20-1 to TRBJ1-1, with D unclear. The V and J ends lost 6 bases and 11 bases respectively, with 19 bases between them. The CDR3 runs 12 residues. Per germline, CDR1 DFQATT and CDR2 SNEGSKA (reference sequence). CDR3 amino acids: CSARPRSRAAFF. DNA for the CDR3: TGCAGTGCCCGGCCTAGATCGAGGGCGGCTTTCTTT.

Concerning this clonotype: No conserved phenylalanine or tryptophan ends this CDR3, so it is likely a read error. The chain couples TRBV5-1 to TRBJ1-2, with D possibly matching TRBD1 (5 bases). In germline, CDR1 is SGHRS, CDR2 YFSETQ. This CDR3 has 14 residues. V was pared by 4 bases and J by 5 bases, with 15 bases between. CDR3 sequence: CASSHNWDGYGYTL. Here the CDR3 DNA reads TGCGCCAGCAGCCATAACTGGGACGGATATGGCTACACCCTC.

This clonotype has just a few counts. At one end the junction does not follow the germline gene, possibly because of a read error. J is TRBJ2-5 and V is TRBV5-5; D is possibly TRBD1 (6 bases). Germline loops: CDR1 SGHKS, CDR2 YYEKEE (reference sequence). This CDR3 region has 13 residues. The CDR3 DNA reads TGCGCCAGCAGCCCAGAGGGGGTGGAGACCCAGTACTTC. It encodes CASSPEGVETQYF.

About this clonotype: A read error is likely, as this CDR3 ends without the conserved phenylalanine or tryptophan. The J gene is TRBJ1-6, the V gene TRBV6-5; possible D gene TRBD1, 6 bases. The CDR3 is 16 residues long. Trimming removed 0 bases at V and 10 bases at J, with 16 bases between. CDR1 MNHEY and CDR2 SVGAGI come from the germline V gene. The CDR3: CASSYSSRGGNSPLHL. The CDR3 DNA sequence: TGTGCCAGCAGTTACTCTTCGCGGGGGGGCAACTCACCCCTCCACCTT.

The rearrangement joins TRBV20-1 to TRBJ1-5; no reliable D call. The ends were cut back, 3 bases at V and 3 bases at J, with 18 bases in the middle. The germline V gene has CDR1 DFQATT and CDR2 SNEGSKA (reference sequence). The CDR3 loop spans 16 amino acids. The CDR3 DNA is TGCAGTGCTAGTGCCGAAGGGTCCGCTTACAATCAGCCCCAGCATTTT. Amino acid sequence: CSASAEGSAYNQPQHF.

This clonotype has just a few counts. The rearrangement joins TRBV5-1 to TRBJ1-1; 8 bases are a match to TRBD1. With 5 bases clipped from V and 1 base from J, the junction kept 4 bases outside the gene matches. This CDR3 region has 14 residues. Germline V CDR1 and CDR2: SGHRS, YFSETQ. The CDR3 loop reads CASRADRGNTEAFF. The CDR3 nucleotides read TGCGCCAGCAGGGCTGACAGGGGGAACACTGAAGCTTTCTTT.

The chain employs TRBV20-1 and TRBJ2-3; 11 nucleotides match TRBD2. The CDR3 covers 16 residues. The V and J ends lost 3 bases and 6 bases, in that order; junction bases with no gene match: 11. The V gene's germline CDR1 is DFQATT and CDR2 SNEGSKA (reference sequence). The CDR3 nucleotides read TGCAGTGCTAGGTTGGCTAGCGGGAGGCCCACGGATACGCAGTATTTT. Translation gives CSARLASGRPTDTQYF.

V gene TRBV6-5 combines with J gene TRBJ2-1; D perhaps matches TRBD1 (6 bases). This CDR3 is built from 15 residues. Germline V gene data show CDR1 as MNHEY and CDR2 as SVGAGI. Deletions cut 0 bases from V and 8 bases from J, with 14 bases between. This CDR3 reads CASSYSETGNDEQFF. CDR3 nucleotide sequence: TGTGCCAGCAGTTACTCGGAGACAGGAAACGATGAGCAGTTCTTC.

This clonotype was picked up one time. The chain uses TRBV10-3 and TRBJ2-7; D is undetermined. The CDR3 runs to 14 residues. The ends were cut back, 2 bases at V and 3 bases at J, with 11 bases in the middle. The germline V gene encodes CDR1 ENHRY and CDR2 SYGVKD. This chain's CDR3 is CAISENPARYEQYF. CDR3 coding DNA: TGTGCCATCAGTGAGAATCCGGCCCGCTACGAGCAGTACTTC.

The chain recombines TRBV10-1 with TRBJ2-3, with D maybe TRBD1 (5 bases). Trimming removed 0 bases at V and 8 bases at J, with 9 bases between. The CDR3 length is 13 residues. Germline V gene data show CDR1 as WNHNN and CDR2 as SYGVQD (reference sequence). The CDR3 nucleotides read TGCGCCAGCAGTGAGTCGTGGGGCCGTACGCAGTATTTT. Residues: CASSESWGRTQYF.

This clonotype counts as large (0.1 to 1%). The chain couples TRBV7-2 to TRBJ2-1; D is ambiguous. The CDR3 loop spans 13 amino acids. V was trimmed by 6 bases and J by 6 bases, leaving 12 bases between them. Germline values: CDR1 SGHTA, CDR2 FQGNSA. The CDR3 spells CASSWLKRNEQFF. The CDR3 bases are TGTGCCAGCAGTTGGCTTAAACGCAATGAGCAGTTCTTC.

The chain is built from TRBV5-1 and TRBJ1-2, with unresolved D. Germline CDR1 and CDR2: SGHRS and YFSETQ. V shed 5 bases and J shed 4 bases, with 15 bases lying between them. The CDR3 covers 14 residues. The CDR3 sequence: CASSGTEAGYGYTF. DNA for the CDR3: TGCGCCAGCAGTGGTACAGAGGCCGGCTATGGCTACACCTTC.

This clonotype rates as medium-sized (0.01 to 0.1%). This rearrangement joins TRBV12-2 to TRBJ2-1; no check of the table's D call, TRBD2, against the DNA was made. TRBV12-2 constitutes a pseudogene. The CDR3 totals 15 residues. The CDR3 sequence: CASRRTSGGASEQFF. CDR3 DNA sequence: TGTGCAAGTCGCAGAACTAGCGGGGGGGCCAGTGAGCAGTTCTTC.

A remark on this clonotype: Compared with germline, one end of the junction differs, possibly owing to a read error. The chain joins TRBV20-1 to TRBJ1-2; the match to TRBD1 covers 10 bases. The CDR3 is 12 residues long. Germline lookup yields CDR1 DFQATT and CDR2 SNEGSKA (reference sequence). The CDR3 nucleotides are TGCGGTGCTAGGGACAGGGGCTATGGCTACACCTTC. Translation: CGARDRGYGYTF.

This chain links TRBV20-1 with TRBJ2-7; possible D gene TRBD1, 6 bases. The CDR3 sequence is 12 residues long. The germline V gene has CDR1 DFQATT and CDR2 SNEGSKA (reference sequence). Deletions cut 8 bases from V and 2 bases from J, with 13 bases between. CDR3 in amino acids: CSKTGNTYEQYF. The DNA for the CDR3 is TGCAGTAAGACAGGAAATACCTACGAGCAGTACTTC.

Turning to this clonotype: One end of the junction does not line up with germline, which may come from a read error. CDR3 protein: CASSRDGQETQYF. DNA for the CDR3: TGTGCTAGCAGCCGGGACGGTCAAGAGACCCAGTACTTC. The rearrangement joins TRBV7-7 to TRBJ2-5, with D perhaps TRBD1 or TRBD2 (5 bases each). Per germline, CDR1 SSHAT and CDR2 FNYEAQ (reference sequence). The CDR3 is 13 residues long.

The rearrangement links TRBV10-2 to TRBJ2-2, with no clear D. Germline V gene sequence: CDR1 WSHSY, CDR2 SAAADI. CDR3 length equals 16 residues. The V gene lost 2 bases and the J gene lost 0 bases, with 10 bases spanning the gap. The CDR3 loop reads CASSERYRTNTGELFF. The CDR3 nucleotides are TGCGCCAGCAGTGAGAGGTACAGAACGAACACCGGGGAGCTGTTTTTT.

The genes are TRBV29-1 and TRBJ1-1; weak D call: TRBD1 (5 bases). Germline V lookup: CDR1 SQVTM, CDR2 ANQGSEA. The CDR3 has 12 amino acids. V lost 6 bases and J 3 bases, leaving 11 bases between the germline ends. The CDR3 DNA is TGCAGCGTCGCCGGGGCGTACACTGAAGCTTTCTTT. This codes for CSVAGAYTEAFF.

The rearrangement links TRBV12-3 or TRBV12-4 to TRBJ1-1, with D perhaps matching TRBD1 (6 bases). Trimming removed 8 bases from V and 4 bases from J, with 14 bases in between. CDR3 length: 13 amino acids. The CDR3 region is CASVWGHVTEAFF. In DNA form, the CDR3 reads TGTGCCAGCGTGTGGGGGCACGTCACTGAAGCTTTCTTT.

The chain uses TRBV7-8 and TRBJ1-2, with D uncertain. This CDR3 is built from 17 residues. Between the trimmed V and J ends, which lost 5 bases and 1 base, there was a span of 20 bases. Germline V gene data show CDR1 as SGHVS and CDR2 as FQNEAQ. CDR3 bases: TGTGCCAGCAGCCAACAACAGAGCGGTTGGGGTAACTATGGCTACACCTTC. It is translated as CASSQQQSGWGNYGYTF.

CDR3 loop: CSAGQREVGTDTQYF. Here the CDR3 DNA reads TGCAGTGCGGGACAACGGGAGGTTGGCACAGATACGCAGTATTTT. The chain combines TRBV20-1 with TRBJ2-3; D perhaps matches TRBD2 (7 bases). The germline gives CDR1 DFQATT, CDR2 SNEGSKA (reference sequence). V shed 6 bases and J shed 1 base, with 17 bases lying between them. The CDR3 has 15 amino acids.

The chain joins TRBV11-2 to TRBJ2-7; 7 bases match TRBD1. The trim removed 2 bases at V and 2 bases at J, leaving 6 bases unmatched. CDR3 size: 15 residues. Germline V lookup: CDR1 SGHAT, CDR2 FQNNGV. CDR3 amino acids: CASSLLGGLAYEQYF. CDR3 DNA sequence: TGTGCCAGCAGCTTACTAGGGGGCTTAGCCTACGAGCAGTACTTC.

This clonotype was counted a few times. Mismatch with germline at one junction end may stem from a read error. V gene TRBV7-7 combines with J gene TRBJ2-3; the match to TRBD2 covers 8 bases. The CDR3 extends over 13 amino acids. Germline V CDR1 and CDR2: SSHAT, FNYEAQ (reference sequence). CDR3 bases: TGTGCTAGCAGCTTAGCGGGGCGGAATACGCAGTATTTT. Translation: CASSLAGRNTQYF. Full variable domain (missing parts from reference TRBV7-7 and TRBJ2-3): GAGVSQSPRYKVTKRGQDVTLRCDPISSHATLYWYQQALGQGPEFLTYFNYEAQPDKSGLPSDRFSAERPEGSISTLTIQRTEQRDSAMYRCASSLAGRNTQYFGPGTRLTVL.

The rearrangement links TRBV12-3 or TRBV12-4 to TRBJ1-4, with TRBD1 as a possible D gene (5 bases). The CDR3 runs 14 residues. V lost 5 bases, J lost 7 bases, and 14 bases lay in between. The CDR3, as DNA: TGTGCCAGCAGTGGGGCCTCGGGGGGTGAAAAACTGTTTTTT. It encodes CASSGASGGEKLFF.